Sequencing of this TCR beta chain was carried out in a study of blood T cell repertoires in COVID-19. About the study: Sources were T cells, B-cell-depleted T cells, or PBMCs; the material itself was cDNA or gDNA.

Germline values: CDR1 LGHDT, CDR2 YNNKEL (reference sequence). Deletions cut 1 base from V and 9 bases from J, with 16 bases between. The CDR3 covers 15 residues. As handled by the study authors: From reference gene primer amplification, estimates of nucleated cell counts were derived. Some clones are missing from TCRdb's copy, which holds only in-frame ones; the method was immunoSEQ multiplex PCR. That table furnishes V, J and clone size, whereas the DNA furnished D and trimming. The table lists about 100,000 clones, 87% of them singletons, with around 10% in the top ten. The origin of this receptor is a woman younger than 45 with acute or convalescent COVID-19. The chain has TRBV3-1 (or the pseudogene TRBV3-2) and TRBJ2-1; weak D call: TRBD1 (6 bases). Sequencing was done on a sample of peripheral blood. CDR3 residues: CASSQARTQGSEQFF. In nucleotides, the CDR3 is TGTGCCAGCAGCCAAGCCCGGACCCAGGGGAGTGAGCAGTTCTTC.